This entry is about one T cell receptor (beta chain). This clone was found once. Its specific antigen is unknown. There are no base qualities to consult, and no much larger clone falls within one base. Genomic DNA was isolated from the sorted cells so that the TCRbeta CDR3 region could be sequenced. The immunoSEQ Assay was used for sequencing of TCRbeta CDR3 regions. TCRdb re-hosts the immuneACCESS table, in-frame sequences only. Its copies lack some clones; in the studies checked, an unresolved V gene accounts for under half of them, and the cause for the rest is not known. This sample gives 60,000 to 95,000 clones in total; about nine tenths of them show up just once. The ten largest account for 0.3% to 0.45% of the sample. The data were obtained in a study of OX40 agonist ivuxolimab in advanced cancers. Background on the whole study: Ivuxolimab, which targeted the costimulatory receptor OX40 (CD134), was an agonistic, fully human IgG2 monoclonal antibody. Partial responses occurred in three dose-escalation patients, of whom one had hepatocellular carcinoma and two had cutaneous melanoma. Peripheral TCRbeta sequencing aimed to test whether ivuxolimab altered TCR sequence diversity and caused clonal T-cell expansion. The monotherapy dose-escalation portion (N ≈ 52 patients) of the phase I ivuxolimab trial is reported in the paper. Prior anti-PD-1, anti-PD-L1 or anti-CTLA-4 therapy was permitted, and checkpoint inhibitors had been received by less than 45% of dose-escalation patients. In the dose-escalation cohort, approximately 82% of patients were male, and the mean age was approximately 60 years with a range of about 20 to 79. Intravenous ivuxolimab was administered to patients every 2 weeks at six dose levels: 0.01, 0.1, 0.3, 1.5, 3 and 10 mg/kg. Among the roughly 52 dose-escalation patients, about 19 had hepatocellular carcinoma, around 15 melanoma, 9 renal cell carcinoma and 9 head and neck cancer. General conclusions and limits of the study: Which antigens the clonally expanded peripheral T cells were specific for was not determined. After ivuxolimab, CD8+ T cells had more expanded clones than CD4+ T cells on average. In the 0.1-3.0 mg/kg groups, partial responders had among the lowest normalized peripheral clonal expansion, particularly in CD8+ T cells. Low levels of normalized T-cell clonal expansion were also shown by some nonresponding patients. Clonal expansion of both CD4+ and CD8+ blood T cells was observed from baseline to week 6 at doses 0.1 to 3.0 mg/kg.

The trial excluded patients who had a history of autoimmune disease or were on systemic immunosuppression. Peripheral blood for TCR sequencing was collected from all dose cohorts at baseline, on cycle 4 day 1, and on cycle 7 day 1. The samples were drawn from a first-in-human, open-label, multicenter phase I dose-escalation trial of ivuxolimab. Adults with locally advanced or metastatic melanoma, renal cell, hepatocellular, or head and neck squamous cell carcinoma were enrolled in the trial. CD4+ and CD8+ T cells were sorted separately from peripheral blood before TCR sequencing. Spanning cysteine to phenylalanine, the CDR3 consists of 14 amino acids. Only the CDR3 DNA is retained, 42 bases long and in frame from the first base. CDR1 is given as SQVTM and CDR2 as ANQGSEA, both from the germline V gene. V is shortened by 8 bases, J by 3 bases, and the region joining them spans 16 bases.

The sequence came from an adult with an advanced solid tumor such as melanoma, head and neck, liver or kidney cancer. Recombination connected TRBV29-1 to TRBJ1-4; a tentative D match to TRBD1 spans 6 bases. The sample consisted of CD4+ or CD8+ T cells sorted from blood, taken in a trial of the OX40 agonist ivuxolimab. The encoded CDR3 is CSPGGGMANEKLFF. In nucleotides, the sequence is TGCAGCCCCGGGGGCGGGATGGCTAATGAAAAACTGTTTTTT.